This T cell receptor (beta chain) emerged from a study of blood T cells in healthy people across ages. Study-wide findings and caveats: More naive CD4+ cells and higher diversity marked long-lived donors relative to aged donors. No conclusive comparison of naive versus antigen-experienced cells was possible with unsorted PBMCs.

For this clonotype: Antigen: not known.

Next came a second PCR, run for about 6 to 11 cycles, which used a sample-barcoded 5' primer along with a J-beta primer mix. One entry per CDR3 protein, called by TCRdb with MiXCR from the 5' RACE reads. This table has 1,500,000 or so distinct CDR3 sequences, less than 45% appearing once. CDR1 and CDR2 from the germline V gene are SNHLY and FYNNEI. This CDR3 spans 18 amino acids. V trimming: 6 bases; J trimming: 2 bases; junction bases outside the gene matches: 14. Specimen: blood. The gene calls are TRBV2 and TRBJ2-3; 10 bases map to TRBD2. The TCR sequence derives from a woman aged 18-30 years in good health. The CDR3 nucleotides read TGTGCCAGCAGGGGTCGGGCTAGCGGGGGTCAACCCACAGATACGCAGTATTTT. Protein: CASRGRASGGQPTDTQYF.